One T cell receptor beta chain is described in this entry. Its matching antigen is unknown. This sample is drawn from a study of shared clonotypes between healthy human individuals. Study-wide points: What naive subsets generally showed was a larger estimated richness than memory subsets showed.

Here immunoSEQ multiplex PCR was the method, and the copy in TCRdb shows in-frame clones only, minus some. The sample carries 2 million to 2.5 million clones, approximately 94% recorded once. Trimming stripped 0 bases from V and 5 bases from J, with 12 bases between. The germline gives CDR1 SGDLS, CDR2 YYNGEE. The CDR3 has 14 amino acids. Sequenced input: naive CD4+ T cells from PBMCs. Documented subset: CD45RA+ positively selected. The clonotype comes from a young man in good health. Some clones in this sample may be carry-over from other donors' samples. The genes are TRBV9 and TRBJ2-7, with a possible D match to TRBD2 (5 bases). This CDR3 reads CASSVEGRGHEQYF. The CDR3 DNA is TGTGCCAGCAGCGTAGAAGGGAGAGGCCACGAGCAGTACTTC.